Included here is one TCR beta chain sequence, with context. This clonotype was found many times. There is no known antigen for this receptor. There are no base qualities to consult, and no much larger clone falls within one base. The V and J ends are trimmed by 2 bases and 0 bases, leaving 2 bases between them. The CDR3, cysteine through phenylalanine, is 13 amino acids long. Solely the CDR3 DNA is kept, with 39 bases framed from the first base. CDR1 and CDR2 (DFQATT, SNEGSKA) derive from the germline V gene (reference sequence). Donors were a few dozen systemically healthy Caucasian individuals from Russia aged roughly 6 to 95 years. About 10 milliliters of peripheral blood were collected from each donor into EDTA-treated Vacutainer tubes. PBMCs were isolated by Ficoll-Paque density-gradient centrifugation, with at least 7 million obtained per sample. Trizol reagent was used to extract total RNA from PBMCs, with at least 6 micrograms per sample. For every donor, an aliquot of PBMCs went through flow cytometry to measure the percentages of naive CD45RAhigh/CD27high T cells.

Libraries were constructed by 5' RACE. Sequencing instrument: Illumina HiSeq 2500. A second PCR of about 6 to 12 cycles was run with a J-beta primer mix and a sample-barcoded 5' primer. A unique molecular identifier was introduced onto each TCR beta cDNA molecule by a template-switch 5' adaptor carrying 12 random nucleotides. Each sample yielded at least 2.5 million CDR3-containing paired-end reads. First-strand cDNA was synthesized from all RNA with the Mint cDNA synthesis kit, primed by a TRBC-specific oligonucleotide. Following uracil-DNA glycosylase treatment, all cDNA underwent a first 18-cycle PCR with the universal primers M1SS and BC2_uni_R. As for the original processing: Normalization of each sample was performed by random selection of 1 million high-quality reads, each carrying a distinct molecular identifier. Instead of being binned into consensus sequences, reads that shared molecular identifiers were thrown out. MiTCR, set to a Q25 quality threshold and the strictest error-elimination algorithm, was used for CDR3 identification, clonotype clustering and error correction. A nonparametric unseen species model with Euler transformation was used to estimate a lower bound on total TCR beta diversity. TCRdb's own reprocessing of the public reads used fastp at Q25 and MiXCR and kept productive beta chains. Each CDR3 protein appears once, grouped with its most common genes and DNA. Here the V and J calls rest on TCRdb's processing, not on the authors' analysis. The sample profile shows 630,000 or so distinct CDR3 sequences; about 34% of them were found once. Jointly, the top ten make up 15% to 17% of the sample.

The data derive from a study of blood T cells in healthy people across ages (dated by TCRdb to about 2015). Concerning the study at large: In model experiments, roughly one uniquely barcoded TCR beta cDNA molecule per two T cells was captured by template switching. To track age-related changes in TCR beta repertoire diversity, the study relied on deep sequencing normalized with unique cDNA molecular identifiers. Four age groups were formed from the donors: young (average 16 years), middle-aged (approximately 42), aged (62) and long-lived (82). Donors of different ages were randomly distributed across sequencing lanes to avoid experimental bias. The study analyzed two additional independent replicas of 1 million unique cDNA reads from the same blood draw for two donors, one aged 18 to 29 and one aged 80 or older. Overall study results and their limits: Since profiling was done on bulk unsorted PBMCs, naive and antigen-experienced compartments could not be conclusively compared. Observed TCR beta diversity per million T cells fell roughly linearly with age, and a significant reduction was already apparent by age roughly 41. Donor CMV infection status was unknown, potentially confounding age-related changes in expanded clonotypes. Total diversity estimates from one million sequenced T cells were considered lower bounds and underestimates. There was a strong correlation between observed TCR beta diversity and the percentage of naive T cells measured by flow cytometry. Compared with the aged group, more naive CD4+ T cells, fewer expanded clones and increased TCR diversity were shown by the long-lived group, suggesting age selection.

This sequence originates from a woman of 80 years or more in good health. Donor details come from another sample of the same person, matched by shared clones. This receptor chain uses TRBV20-1 and TRBJ1-6, with an unclear D gene assignment. The sequencing input was blood. The CDR3: CSARSSYNSPLHF. The DNA reads TGCAGTGCTAGAAGCTCCTATAATTCACCCCTCCACTTT.